These T cell receptor beta chains were read from a single sample in a study of OX40 agonist ivuxolimab in advanced cancers. The method was immunoSEQ multiplex PCR; TCRdb's version includes in-frame clones alone and lacks a portion of them. The data hold fewer than 75,000 clones, with around nine tenths observed a single time. The sequencing used CD4+ or CD8+ T cells sorted from blood, collected in a trial of the OX40 agonist ivuxolimab. The receptors derive from an adult with an advanced solid tumor such as melanoma, head and neck, liver or kidney cancer. Both conserved end residues are trimmed from each CDR3. The order of the fields is V gene, J gene, CDR3 protein.

v_gene: TRBV19
j_gene: TRBJ2-6
CDR3aa: ASRQGAVSGANVLT

v_gene: TRBV11-2
j_gene: TRBJ2-1
CDR3aa: ASSSTGGRYINNEQF

v_gene: TRBV6-5
j_gene: TRBJ1-5
CDR3aa: ASRQAGQSNQPQH

v_gene: TRBV7-9
j_gene: TRBJ1-2
CDR3aa: ASSPAGTGKGDGYT

v_gene: TRBV28
j_gene: TRBJ2-2
CDR3aa: ASSSGGVSGELF

v_gene: TRBV10-1
j_gene: TRBJ2-1
CDR3aa: APEGGGNEQF

v_gene: TRBV5-5
j_gene: TRBJ2-7
CDR3aa: ASSWAGSYEQY

v_gene: TRBV27
j_gene: TRBJ2-5
CDR3aa: ASSPGTARGRTQY

v_gene: TRBV9
j_gene: TRBJ1-2
CDR3aa: ASSARREDSLYT

v_gene: TRBV11-3
j_gene: TRBJ2-2
CDR3aa: ASSPSQGRVAGELF

v_gene: TRBV5-8
j_gene: TRBJ1-3
CDR3aa: ASSLVGGNTIY

v_gene: TRBV19
j_gene: TRBJ2-1
CDR3aa: ASKSLAGLSEQF

v_gene: TRBV4-2
j_gene: TRBJ2-7
CDR3aa: ASSHLSGGQNEQY

v_gene: TRBV7-7
j_gene: TRBJ2-1
CDR3aa: ASSLAGSVEQF

v_gene: TRBV7-8
j_gene: TRBJ2-2
CDR3aa: ASSLDPGQGGTGELF

v_gene: TRBV5-4
j_gene: TRBJ2-7
CDR3aa: VSSRGPYEQY